What follows is one TCR beta chain and its context. It has no known antigen specificity. Base qualities are not recorded, but no much larger clone differs from it by a single base. The immunoSEQ assay was applied to genomic DNA to generate the TCR beta chain sequences. The published analysis was carried out like this. CDR3 sequences that did not begin with the conserved framework cysteine at position 104 were removed manually. To get clonality, the normalized Shannon's Diversity Index was subtracted from one, giving values from 0 (maximal diversity) to 1 (oligoclonal). Chi-squared comparison-of-proportions tests were used to check whether the frequency of the same CDR3 differed between samples, for example brain versus blood. Public clonotypes were found by searching immuneACCESS, and the VDJdb browser was used to assess similarity to known antiviral clonotypes. The table was pulled from immuneACCESS by TCRdb, which kept in-frame rearrangements only. Such tables lose some clones; where checked, under half of the loss comes from unresolved V genes, and the rest has no known cause. From that table come the V and J calls and clone size; the DNA was used to work out D and trimming. The sample table lists under 400,000 clones, 93% of them with a count of one. The top ten constitute 4.5% to 7% of the sample.

This record belongs to a study of brain T cells in children with intractable seizures (dated by TCRdb to the early 2020s). Background on the whole study: Resected brain tissue from about 48 pediatric epilepsy surgery cases was initially screened for immune gene transcripts with a NanoString immunology panel. Among the roughly twelve selected surgery cases, eight also had pre-surgery blood sequenced, leaving four with brain tissue only. General conclusions and limits of the study: Viral specificity was inferred solely from CDR3 sequence similarity, and the HCMV serostatus of the patients was not known. Sequencing depth differed between pre- and post-surgery blood, so clones missing from the pre-surgery sample may reflect undersampling.

This specimen's time point label, per the study, means: blood from clinic visit 5 months post-surgery; TSC patient then seizure free. The surgery cases showing the highest brain T cell transcript signatures were chosen for TCR beta chain sequencing of brain tissue and, when available, of blood. Before surgery, the patients had been given at least one anti-epileptic drug. TCR-sequenced patients were children with drug-resistant epilepsy due to tuberous sclerosis complex, focal cortical dysplasia, Rasmussen encephalitis or hemimegalencephaly. Bulk genomic DNA was extracted from unsorted brain tissue and whole blood with the Monarch genomic DNA purification kit. The specimen comprised peripheral blood, sampled approximately 5 months after surgery. This clonotype was sampled from a boy under two years old with tuberous sclerosis and intractable seizures.

The CDR3 has the sequence CASSLVRQIYSNQPQHF. The nucleotides read TGTGCCAGCAGCTTGGTACGGCAGATCTATAGCAATCAGCCCCAGCATTTT. Recombination joined TRBV5-8 with TRBJ1-5; no D gene call is confident. The CDR3, cysteine through phenylalanine, is 17 amino acids long. The read is trimmed to its CDR3 DNA, 51 bases read in frame from base 1. V is shortened by 0 bases, J by 0 bases, and the region joining them spans 13 bases. The germline V gene yields SGHTS for CDR1 and YDEGEE for CDR2.